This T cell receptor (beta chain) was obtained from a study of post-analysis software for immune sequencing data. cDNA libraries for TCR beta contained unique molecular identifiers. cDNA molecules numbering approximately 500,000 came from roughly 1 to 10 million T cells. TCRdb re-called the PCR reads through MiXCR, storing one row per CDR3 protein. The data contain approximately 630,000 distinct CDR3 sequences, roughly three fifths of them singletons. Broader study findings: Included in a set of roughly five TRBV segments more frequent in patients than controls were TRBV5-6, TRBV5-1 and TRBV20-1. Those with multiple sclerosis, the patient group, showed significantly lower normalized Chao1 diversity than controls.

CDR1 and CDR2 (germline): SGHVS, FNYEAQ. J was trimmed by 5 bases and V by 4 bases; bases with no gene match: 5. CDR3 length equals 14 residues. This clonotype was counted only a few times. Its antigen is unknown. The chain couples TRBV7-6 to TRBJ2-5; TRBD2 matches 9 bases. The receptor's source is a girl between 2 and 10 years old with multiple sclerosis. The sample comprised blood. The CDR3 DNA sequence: TGTGCCAGCAGCTCCCCTACTAGCGGGGAGACCCAGTACTTC. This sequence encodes CASSSPTSGETQYF.